The present entry profiles one T cell receptor (beta chain) with its context. The sample belongs to a study of OX40 agonist ivuxolimab in advanced cancers. Study in general: The group had a mean age of around 60 years, ranged from roughly 20 to 80, and was roughly 83% male. People who had prior anti-PD-1, anti-PD-L1 or anti-CTLA-4 therapy could take part, and under 45% had some. Partial responses occurred in three patients (one hepatocellular carcinoma, two cutaneous melanoma).

Some clones are missing from TCRdb's copy, which holds only in-frame ones; the method was immunoSEQ multiplex PCR. The repertoire holds about 28,000 clones, with more than 65% as singletons. The CDR3 has 19 residues. Specimen: CD4+ or CD8+ T cells sorted from blood, collected in a trial of the OX40 agonist ivuxolimab. This clonotype originated in an adult with an advanced solid tumor such as melanoma, head and neck, liver or kidney cancer. This chain uses TRBV21-1 with TRBJ2-6; the table calls TRBD2, which could not be checked here. TRBV21-1 is noted as a pseudogene. The CDR3 DNA reads as TGTGCCAGCAGCAAAGCGCTAAGGAGACCCTACTCTGGGGCCAACGTCCTGACTTTC. Protein sequence: CASSKALRRPYSGANVLTF.